Each of the 27 T cell receptor beta chains below was sequenced from the same sample in a study of blood T cell repertoires in COVID-19. Repertoires were generated with immunoSEQ multiplex PCR, while TCRdb's copy carries only in-frame clones and drops some. The data contain about 50,000 clones, 70% to 85% of them singletons. Sequenced: peripheral blood. These receptors were collected from a human donor in a cohort sampled during active COVID-19.

V and J are TRBV7-2 and TRBJ2-3; D is perhaps TRBD1 (5 bases). V lost 6 bases and J 3 bases, leaving 13 bases between the germline ends. The CDR3 contains 14 residues. Per germline, CDR1 SGHTA and CDR2 FQGNSA. The CDR3 protein is CASRTTGHTDTQYF. In DNA, the CDR3 is TGTGCCAGCAGAACTACTGGACATACAGATACGCAGTATTTT.

Here the CDR3 reads CASSFSMDSRFSNEQFF. In DNA, the CDR3 is TGTGCCAGTAGTTTTAGTATGGACAGTCGATTCTCCAATGAGCAGTTCTTC. This sequence joins TRBV19 and TRBJ2-1, with D maybe TRBD1 (6 bases). This CDR3 region has 17 residues. Trimming removed 5 bases at V and 6 bases at J, with 23 bases between. Germline V gene sequence: CDR1 LNHDA, CDR2 SQIVND (reference sequence).

The gene calls are TRBV11-2 and TRBJ2-5; TRBD1 might be the D (5 bases). The V gene's germline CDR1 is SGHAT and CDR2 FQNNGV. The ends were cut back, 3 bases at V and 5 bases at J, with 13 bases in the middle. The CDR3 length is 14 residues. The CDR3 reads CASSFGAAMETQYF. In DNA form, the CDR3 reads TGTGCCAGCAGCTTTGGGGCTGCGATGGAGACCCAGTACTTC.

J is TRBJ2-1 and V is TRBV5-1; D might be TRBD2 (7 bases). Trimming cost V 0 bases and J 9 bases, with 25 bases left between them. Per germline, CDR1 SGHRS and CDR2 YFSETQ. This CDR3 contains 18 residues. The CDR3 is CASSLVGSGGAGGGEQFF. In nucleotides, the CDR3 is TGCGCCAGCAGCTTGGTTGGTTCGGGGGGCGCCGGGGGAGGTGAGCAGTTCTTC.

The CDR3 protein is CASSLGGISNQPQHF. CDR3 DNA sequence: TGTGCCAGCAGCCTCGGTGGTATTAGCAATCAGCCCCAGCATTTT. This chain connects TRBV5-5 to TRBJ1-5; D is unresolved. CDR1 and CDR2 from the germline V gene are SGHKS and YYEKEE (reference sequence). V was shortened by 4 bases and J by 0 bases, with 11 bases between the two germline ends. The CDR3 length is 15 residues.

The chain links TRBV7-2 to TRBJ2-7; the match to TRBD2 covers 8 bases. From germline, CDR1 is SGHTA and CDR2 FQGNSA. The CDR3 runs 16 residues. Unmatched junction bases numbered 9, after V lost 5 bases and J lost 0 bases. CDR3 region: CASSAFRGGSSYEQYF. DNA for the CDR3: TGTGCCAGCAGCGCCTTTCGGGGGGGGAGCTCCTACGAGCAGTACTTC.

The chain couples TRBV5-5 to TRBJ1-2; 9 bases are a match to TRBD1. CDR1 is SGHKS, CDR2 YYEKEE, per germline (reference sequence). The trim removed 4 bases at V and 6 bases at J, leaving 10 bases unmatched. The CDR3 runs 15 residues. In nucleotides, the CDR3 is TGTGCCAGCAGCCTTAATAGCCGGGACAGGGATGGCTACACCTTC. Protein: CASSLNSRDRDGYTF.

The CDR3 sequence: CASSFTTGDYGYTF. CDR3 bases: TGTGCCAGCAGCTTTACGACAGGAGACTATGGCTACACCTTC. The rearrangement joins TRBV11-2 to TRBJ1-2, with D possibly TRBD1 on 6 matching bases. Trimming cost V 3 bases and J 3 bases, with 11 bases left between them. The CDR3 spans 14 residues. The V gene's germline CDR1 is SGHAT and CDR2 FQNNGV.

This sequence joins TRBV5-6 and TRBJ1-4, with TRBD1 matching 8 bases. V dropped 5 bases and J dropped 8; count of bases not matched to a gene: 5. From germline, CDR1 is SGHDT and CDR2 YYEEEE. The CDR3 contains 13 residues. CDR3 nucleotides: TGTGCCAGCAGTTCGGACAGGGTCGAAAAACTGTTTTTT. It yields the protein CASSSDRVEKLFF. The whole variable domain, filled in from reference TRBV5-6 and TRBJ1-4, reads DAGVTQSPTHLIKTRGQQVTLRCSPKSGHDTVSWYQQALGQGPQFIFQYYEEEERQRGNFPDRFSGHQFPNYSSELNVNALLLGDSALYLCASSSDRVEKLFFGSGTQLSVL.

The rearrangement links TRBV28 to TRBJ1-1, with TRBD1 matching over 9 bases. Germline V gene sequence: CDR1 MDHEN, CDR2 SYDVKM. J gave up 4 bases and V 7 bases, and 7 bases lay outside the gene matches. The CDR3 has 14 amino acids. The CDR3 loop reads CASTGTGRITEAFF. The CDR3 DNA follows: TGTGCCAGCACCGGGACAGGGAGGATCACTGAAGCTTTCTTT.

This clone was seen just once. The chain is built from TRBV6-5 and TRBJ2-1; perhaps TRBD2 as D (6 bases). The V and J ends lost 2 bases and 2 bases respectively, with 10 bases between them. The CDR3 is 15 residues long. Germline loops: CDR1 MNHEY, CDR2 SVGAGI. The CDR3 loop is CASSYDAGTYNEQFF. Here the CDR3 DNA reads TGTGCCAGCAGTTACGACGCGGGAACCTACAATGAGCAGTTCTTC.

J is TRBJ2-1 and V is TRBV4-3; D is ambiguous. Trimming took off 4 bases at V and 8 bases at J, with 15 bases between the two ends. CDR3 length: 14 amino acids. Germline CDR1 LGHNA, CDR2 YSLEER. The CDR3 DNA reads as TGCGCCAGCAGCCCCTCTGTTCAGGTGCATGAGCAGTTCTTC. This gives the protein CASSPSVQVHEQFF.

The V and J genes are TRBV19 and TRBJ1-5; no definite D call. V lost 0 bases and J 2 bases, leaving 11 bases between the germline ends. Germline V gene lookup returns CDR1 LNHDA and CDR2 SQIVND (reference sequence). The CDR3 loop spans 16 amino acids. CDR3 nucleotide sequence: TGTGCCAGTAGTATAGATAGTAGGCAGGGCAATCAGCCCCAGCATTTT. Its translation is CASSIDSRQGNQPQHF.

This chain uses TRBV7-9 with TRBJ1-2; the match to TRBD1 covers 8 bases. The CDR3 has 16 residues. Germline V CDR1 and CDR2: SEHNR, FQNEAQ (reference sequence). V dropped 0 bases and J dropped 5; count of bases not matched to a gene: 8. The CDR3 sequence: CASSLARDRKTYGYTF. CDR3 coding DNA: TGTGCCAGCAGCTTAGCCCGGGACAGGAAGACATATGGCTACACCTTC.

V gene TRBV5-1 combines with J gene TRBJ2-7; 7 bases fit TRBD1. J gave up 5 bases and V 5 bases, and 10 bases lay outside the gene matches. This CDR3 region has 14 residues. Germline assignment: CDR1 SGHRS and CDR2 YFSETQ. This CDR3 reads CASRSGQRINEQYF. The CDR3 DNA follows: TGCGCCAGCAGATCGGGACAGAGGATCAACGAGCAGTACTTC.

This clone was seen just once. This chain uses TRBV24-1 with TRBJ2-2, with a weak D call TRBD1 (6 bases). The germline V gene encodes CDR1 KGHDR and CDR2 SFDVKD. V shed 7 bases and J shed 1 base, with 12 bases lying between them. CDR3 length: 15 residues. Written as DNA, the CDR3 is TGTGCCACCAGCGATCAGGGGAAGAACACCGGGGAGCTGTTTTTT. It codes for CATSDQGKNTGELFF.

This sequence joins TRBV30 and TRBJ2-3; the match to TRBD2 covers 9 bases. In germline, CDR1 is GTSNPN, CDR2 SVGIG (reference sequence). CDR3 length: 15 amino acids. After removal of 4 bases from V and 4 bases from J, the junction contained 9 bases not matched to a gene. For the CDR3, the DNA is TGTGCCTGGACCCAGGTGGCGGGAGGGTCAGATACGCAGTATTTT. It is translated as CAWTQVAGGSDTQYF.

This clone was detected a few times. J is TRBJ1-1 and V is TRBV19; 8 nucleotides align to TRBD1. CDR3 length: 14 amino acids. Germline CDR1 reads LNHDA; CDR2 reads SQIVND (reference sequence). J lost 0 bases, V lost 5 bases, and 2 bases had no gene match. CDR3 sequence: CASSVGQVNTEAFF. CDR3 bases: TGTGCCAGTAGTGTGGGACAGGTGAACACTGAAGCTTTCTTT.

This clone came up a few times. The chain is built from TRBV10-1 and TRBJ2-2; no reliable D call. CDR3 length: 13 residues. CDR1 and CDR2 from the germline V gene are WNHNN and SYGVQD (reference sequence). V was clipped by 3 bases and J by 7 bases, with 9 bases between them. CDR3 nucleotides: TGCGCCAGCAGTGAAGAGCCCGGCGGGGAGCTGTTTTTT. Translating it yields CASSEEPGGELFF.

The CDR3 sequence: CASSIWTTGGIGANVLTF. The CDR3 region has the DNA TGTGCCAGCAGCATTTGGACCACAGGGGGCATTGGGGCCAACGTCCTGACTTTC. The rearrangement links TRBV9 to TRBJ2-6; 9 nucleotides line up with TRBD1. The V gene end was trimmed by 4 bases and the J gene end by 3 bases; junction bases not matched to a gene: 11. The CDR3 length is 18 residues. The germline V gene has CDR1 SGDLS and CDR2 YYNGEE.

V usage is TRBV2 and J usage is TRBJ1-1, with 10 bases identical to TRBD1. CDR1 is SNHLY and CDR2 is FYNNEI in the germline V gene. V was pared by 6 bases and J by 4 bases, with 2 bases of the junction left unmatched. This CDR3 contains 13 residues. DNA of the CDR3: TGTGCCAGCAGGGGGACAGGGGCCACTGAAGCTTTCTTT. Residues: CASRGTGATEAFF.

V gene TRBV30 combines with J gene TRBJ1-1; the D gene is possibly TRBD1 (5 bases). Germline values: CDR1 GTSNPN, CDR2 SVGIG (reference sequence). V lost 3 bases, J lost 1 base, and 18 bases lay in between. The length of the CDR3 is 16 residues. The CDR3 sequence is CAWSARQPPTNTEAFF. In nucleotides, the CDR3 is TGTGCCTGGAGCGCCAGACAGCCACCTACGAACACTGAAGCTTTCTTT.

V gene TRBV28 combines with J gene TRBJ1-2; 9 bases map to TRBD1. CDR1 MDHEN and CDR2 SYDVKM come from the germline V gene. The CDR3 spans 15 residues. Germline trimming cut 6 bases from V and 4 bases from J; bases unmatched to any gene: 9. The CDR3 DNA reads as TGTGCCAGCAGGCTTGAACAACAGGGGGCCTATGGCTACACCTTC. It translates to CASRLEQQGAYGYTF.

DNA of the CDR3: TGTGCCTGGAGCGGGACAGGGGGCCATGGCTACACCTTC. As protein: CAWSGTGGHGYTF. The V gene is TRBV30, the J gene TRBJ1-2, with 12 bases identical to TRBD1. From germline, CDR1 is GTSNPN and CDR2 SVGIG (reference sequence). The CDR3 runs 13 residues. V trimming: 3 bases; J trimming: 6 bases; junction bases outside the gene matches: 2.

J is TRBJ1-2 and V is TRBV3-1 (or the pseudogene TRBV3-2); 9 nucleotides match TRBD1. The germline V gene has CDR1 LGHDT and CDR2 YNNKEL (reference sequence). The CDR3 extends over 14 amino acids. The junction had 7 bases not matched to a gene; V was cut back by 4 bases and J by 7 bases. This CDR3 reads CASSLKGQGTGYTF. DNA of the CDR3: TGTGCCAGCAGCCTTAAAGGACAGGGGACTGGCTACACCTTC.

The chain is built from TRBV6-5 and TRBJ2-7; possible D gene TRBD1, 5 bases. The CDR3 length is 15 residues. V was cut by 0 bases and J by 3 bases, with 12 bases left in between. Looked up from germline, CDR1 is MNHEY and CDR2 is SVGAGI. The DNA of the CDR3 is TGTGCCAGCAGTTACTCGGGGCAGGATAACTACGAGCAGTACTTC. Translation: CASSYSGQDNYEQYF.

The chain has TRBV6-6 and TRBJ1-2; 8 nucleotides match TRBD1. The CDR3 runs 15 residues. The trim removed 7 bases at V and 6 bases at J, leaving 13 bases unmatched. Germline CDR1 reads MNHNY; CDR2 reads SVGAGI (reference sequence). Here the CDR3 DNA reads TGTGCCAGCATCCTCCGCCAGGGGGCCTCTCATGGCTACACCTTC. Translation: CASILRQGASHGYTF.